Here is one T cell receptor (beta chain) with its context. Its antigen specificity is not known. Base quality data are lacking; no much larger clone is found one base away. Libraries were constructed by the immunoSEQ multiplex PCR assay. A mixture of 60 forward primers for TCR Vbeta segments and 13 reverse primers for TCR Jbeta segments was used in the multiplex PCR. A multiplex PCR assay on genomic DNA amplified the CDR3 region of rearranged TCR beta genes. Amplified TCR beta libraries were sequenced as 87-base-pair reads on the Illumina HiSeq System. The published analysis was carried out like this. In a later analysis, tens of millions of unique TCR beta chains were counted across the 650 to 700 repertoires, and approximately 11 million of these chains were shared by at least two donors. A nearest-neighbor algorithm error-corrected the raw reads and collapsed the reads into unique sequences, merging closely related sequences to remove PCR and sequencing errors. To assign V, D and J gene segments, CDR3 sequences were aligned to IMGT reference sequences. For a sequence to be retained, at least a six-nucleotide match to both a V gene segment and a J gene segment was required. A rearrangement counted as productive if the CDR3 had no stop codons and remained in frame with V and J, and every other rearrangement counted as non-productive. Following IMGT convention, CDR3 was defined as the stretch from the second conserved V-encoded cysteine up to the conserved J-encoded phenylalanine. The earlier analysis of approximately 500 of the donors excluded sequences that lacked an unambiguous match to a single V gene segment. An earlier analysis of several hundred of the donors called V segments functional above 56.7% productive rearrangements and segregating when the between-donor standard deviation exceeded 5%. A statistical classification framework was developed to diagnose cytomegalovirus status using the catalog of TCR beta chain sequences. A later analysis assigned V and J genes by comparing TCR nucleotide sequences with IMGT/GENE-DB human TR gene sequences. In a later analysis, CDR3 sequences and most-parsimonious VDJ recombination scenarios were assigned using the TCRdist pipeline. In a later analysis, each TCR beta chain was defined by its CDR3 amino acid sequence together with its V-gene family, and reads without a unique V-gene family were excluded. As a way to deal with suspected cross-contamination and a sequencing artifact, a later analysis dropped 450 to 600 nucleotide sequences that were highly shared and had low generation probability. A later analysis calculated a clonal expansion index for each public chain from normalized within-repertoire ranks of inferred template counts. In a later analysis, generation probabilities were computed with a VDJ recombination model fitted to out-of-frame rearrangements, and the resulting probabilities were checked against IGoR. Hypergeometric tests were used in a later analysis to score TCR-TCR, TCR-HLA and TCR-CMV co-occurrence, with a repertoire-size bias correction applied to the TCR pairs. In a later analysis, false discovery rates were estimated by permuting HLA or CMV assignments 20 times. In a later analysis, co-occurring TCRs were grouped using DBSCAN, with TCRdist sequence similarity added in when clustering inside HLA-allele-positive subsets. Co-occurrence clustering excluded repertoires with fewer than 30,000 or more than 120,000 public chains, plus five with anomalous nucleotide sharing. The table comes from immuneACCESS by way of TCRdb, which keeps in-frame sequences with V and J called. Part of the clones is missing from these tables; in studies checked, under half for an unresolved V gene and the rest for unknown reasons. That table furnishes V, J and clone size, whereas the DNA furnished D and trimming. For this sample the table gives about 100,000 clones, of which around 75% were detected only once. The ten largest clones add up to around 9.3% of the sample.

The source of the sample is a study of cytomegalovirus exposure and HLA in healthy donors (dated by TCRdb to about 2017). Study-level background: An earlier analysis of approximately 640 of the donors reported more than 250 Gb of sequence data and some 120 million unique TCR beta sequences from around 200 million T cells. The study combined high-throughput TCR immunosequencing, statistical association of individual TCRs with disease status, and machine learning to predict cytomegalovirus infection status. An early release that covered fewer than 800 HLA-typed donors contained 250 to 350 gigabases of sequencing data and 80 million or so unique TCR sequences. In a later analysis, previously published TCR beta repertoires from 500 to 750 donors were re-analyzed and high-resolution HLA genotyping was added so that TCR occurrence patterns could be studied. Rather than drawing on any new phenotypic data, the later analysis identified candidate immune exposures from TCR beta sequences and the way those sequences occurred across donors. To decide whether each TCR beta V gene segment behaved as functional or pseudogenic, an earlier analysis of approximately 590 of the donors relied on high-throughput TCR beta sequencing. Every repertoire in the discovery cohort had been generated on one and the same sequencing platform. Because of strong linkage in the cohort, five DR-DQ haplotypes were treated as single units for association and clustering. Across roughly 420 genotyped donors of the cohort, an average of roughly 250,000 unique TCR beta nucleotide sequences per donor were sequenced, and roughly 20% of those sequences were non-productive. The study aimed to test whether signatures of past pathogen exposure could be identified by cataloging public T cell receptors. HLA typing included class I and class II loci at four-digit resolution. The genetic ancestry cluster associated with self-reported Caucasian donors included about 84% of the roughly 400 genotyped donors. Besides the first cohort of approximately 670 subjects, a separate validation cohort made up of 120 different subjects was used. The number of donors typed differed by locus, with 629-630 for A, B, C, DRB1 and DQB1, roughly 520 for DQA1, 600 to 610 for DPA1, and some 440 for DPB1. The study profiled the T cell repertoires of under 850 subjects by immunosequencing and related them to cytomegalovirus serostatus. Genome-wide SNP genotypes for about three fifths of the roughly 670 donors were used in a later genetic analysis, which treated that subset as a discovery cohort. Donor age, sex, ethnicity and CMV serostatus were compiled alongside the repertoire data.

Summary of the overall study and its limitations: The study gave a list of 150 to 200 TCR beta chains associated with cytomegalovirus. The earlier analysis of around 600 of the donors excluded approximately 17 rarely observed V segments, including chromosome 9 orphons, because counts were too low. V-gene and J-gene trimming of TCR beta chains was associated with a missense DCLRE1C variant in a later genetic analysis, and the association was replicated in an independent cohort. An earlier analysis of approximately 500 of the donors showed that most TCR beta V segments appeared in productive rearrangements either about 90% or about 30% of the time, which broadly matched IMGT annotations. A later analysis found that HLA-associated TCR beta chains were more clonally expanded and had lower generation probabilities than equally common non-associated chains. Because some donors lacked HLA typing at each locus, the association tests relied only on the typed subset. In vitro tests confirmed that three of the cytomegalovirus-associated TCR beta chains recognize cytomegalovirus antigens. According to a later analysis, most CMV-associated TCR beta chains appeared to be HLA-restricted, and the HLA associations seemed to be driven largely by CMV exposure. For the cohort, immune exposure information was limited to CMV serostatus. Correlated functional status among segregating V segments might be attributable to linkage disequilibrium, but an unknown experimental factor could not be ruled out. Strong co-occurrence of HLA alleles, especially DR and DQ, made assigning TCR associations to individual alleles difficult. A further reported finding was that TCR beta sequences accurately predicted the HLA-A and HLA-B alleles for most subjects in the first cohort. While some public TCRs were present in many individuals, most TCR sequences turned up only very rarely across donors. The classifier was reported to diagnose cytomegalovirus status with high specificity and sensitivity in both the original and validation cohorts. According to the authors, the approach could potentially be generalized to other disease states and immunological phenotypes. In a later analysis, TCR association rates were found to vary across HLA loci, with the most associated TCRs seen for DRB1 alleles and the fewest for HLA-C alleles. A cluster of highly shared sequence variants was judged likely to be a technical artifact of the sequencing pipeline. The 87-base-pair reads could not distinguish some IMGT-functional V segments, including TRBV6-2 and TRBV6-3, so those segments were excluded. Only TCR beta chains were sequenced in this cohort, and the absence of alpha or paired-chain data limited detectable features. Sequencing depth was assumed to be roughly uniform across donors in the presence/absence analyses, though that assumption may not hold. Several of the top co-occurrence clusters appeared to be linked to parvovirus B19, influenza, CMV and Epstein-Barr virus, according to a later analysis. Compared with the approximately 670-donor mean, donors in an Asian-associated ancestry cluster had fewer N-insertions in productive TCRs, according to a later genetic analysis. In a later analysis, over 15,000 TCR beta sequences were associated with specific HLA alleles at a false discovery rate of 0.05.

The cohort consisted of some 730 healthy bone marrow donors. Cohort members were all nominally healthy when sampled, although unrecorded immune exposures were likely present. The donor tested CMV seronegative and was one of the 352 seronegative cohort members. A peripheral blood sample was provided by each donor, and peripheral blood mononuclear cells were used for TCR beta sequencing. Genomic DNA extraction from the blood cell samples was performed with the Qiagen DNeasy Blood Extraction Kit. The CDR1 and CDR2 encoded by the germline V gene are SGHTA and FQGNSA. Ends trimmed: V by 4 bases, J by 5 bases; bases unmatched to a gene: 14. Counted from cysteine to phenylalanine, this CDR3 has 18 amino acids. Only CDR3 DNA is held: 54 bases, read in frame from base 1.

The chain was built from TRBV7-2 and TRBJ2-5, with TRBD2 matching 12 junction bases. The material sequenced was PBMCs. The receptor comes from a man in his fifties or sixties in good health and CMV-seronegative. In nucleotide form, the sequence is TGTGCCAGCAGCTGGGGGGGACTAGCGGGTCGCCCAGGGGAGACCCAGTACTTC. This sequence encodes CASSWGGLAGRPGETQYF.